This T cell receptor (beta chain) is drawn from a study of identical twins. Between the trimmed V and J ends, which lost 2 bases and 5 bases, there was a span of 10 bases. CDR1 SEHNR and CDR2 FQNEAQ come from the germline V gene (reference sequence). The CDR3 runs to 15 residues. TCRdb used MiXCR to reprocess the 5' RACE reads, holding one entry per CDR3 protein. The data show about 530,000 distinct CDR3 sequences, with approximately 20% seen just once and about 0.48% held by the top ten. The sample holds a few counts of this clonotype. These data also featured in a second study, about yellow fever vaccine responses in identical twins.

This sequence originates from a woman in her late teens or twenties in good health. The rearrangement links TRBV7-9 to TRBJ1-6; D unclear. Sequences were obtained from CD4+ T cells sorted from blood. The CDR3 region is CASSLRGGHNSPLHF. As DNA, the CDR3 is TGTGCCAGCAGCTTACGTGGAGGCCATAATTCACCCCTCCACTTT.